This T cell receptor beta chain was identified in a study of blood T cell repertoires in COVID-19. Generated by immunoSEQ multiplex PCR, the TCRdb table keeps only in-frame clones and is missing some. The data show approximately 75,000 clones, 90% seen once. The germline V gene has CDR1 SGHTA and CDR2 FQGNSA. V lost 0 bases, J lost 1 base, and 7 bases stayed unmatched. CDR3 length: 19 amino acids. Sequenced: peripheral blood. The receptor comes from a human donor in a cohort sampled during active COVID-19. The chain couples TRBV7-2 to TRBJ2-3; 13 bases are a match to TRBD2. The CDR3 coding sequence is TGTGCCAGCAGCTTAGCGCTACTAGCGGGGGGGCCCGGCACAGATACGCAGTATTTT. It specifies CASSLALLAGGPGTDTQYF.